This T cell receptor beta chain was retrieved from a study of blood T cells in healthy people across ages. Findings of the study overall: Both naive CD4+ cell counts and diversity were greater in long-lived donors than in aged donors. Estimates of diversity drawn from one million T cells were considered underestimates.

Primers used in a second PCR of about 6 to 11 cycles were a sample-barcoded 5' primer and a J-beta primer mix. With 12 random nucleotides, a template-switch adaptor tagged each individual cDNA molecule. The study obtained at least 2.5 million CDR3-containing paired-end reads from every sample. TCRdb redid the calling of the 5' RACE reads with MiXCR, one entry per CDR3 protein. The sample yields about a million distinct CDR3 sequences, roughly two fifths seen once. As to this clonotype: The antigen remains unidentified.

Germline CDR1 SGHRS, CDR2 YFSETQ. The CDR3 has 16 amino acids. The germline V and J ends were trimmed by 4 bases and 1 base, with 16 bases remaining between them. The receptor was isolated from a man younger than 35 in good health. The sequenced material came from blood. This sequence joins TRBV5-1 and TRBJ2-3; D might be TRBD1 or TRBD2, each matching 5 bases. CDR3 region: CASSPPTAAGTDTQYF. The DNA of the CDR3 is TGCGCCAGCAGCCCCCCGACAGCGGCGGGCACAGATACGCAGTATTTT.